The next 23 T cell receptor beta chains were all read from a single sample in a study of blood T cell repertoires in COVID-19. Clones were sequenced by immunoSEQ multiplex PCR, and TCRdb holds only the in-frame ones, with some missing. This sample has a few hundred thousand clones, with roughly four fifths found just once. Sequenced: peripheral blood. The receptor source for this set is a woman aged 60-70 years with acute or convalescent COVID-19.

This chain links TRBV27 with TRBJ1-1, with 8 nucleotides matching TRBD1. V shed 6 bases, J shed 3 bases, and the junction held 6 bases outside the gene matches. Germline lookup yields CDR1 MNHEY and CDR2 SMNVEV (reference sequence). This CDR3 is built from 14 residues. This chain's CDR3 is CASSPDRVYTEAFF. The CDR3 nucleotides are TGTGCCAGCAGCCCGGACAGGGTTTACACTGAAGCTTTCTTT.

The CDR3 here is CSVPDRTGHYGYTF. The CDR3 region has the DNA TGCAGCGTACCCGACCGGACAGGGCACTATGGCTACACCTTC. The chain recombines TRBV29-1 with TRBJ1-2, with TRBD1 identical over 8 bases. V was clipped by 6 bases and J by 3 bases; unmatched bases: 9. CDR3 size: 14 residues. Germline CDR1 reads SQVTM; CDR2 reads ANQGSEA.

CDR3 DNA sequence: TGTGCCAGCAGTGGGGGAGGGGCATACACCATATATTTT. Amino acids: CASSGGGAYTIYF. The gene calls are TRBV2 and TRBJ1-3, with D maybe TRBD1 (5 bases). Per germline, CDR1 SNHLY and CDR2 FYNNEI. CDR3 length equals 13 residues. Trimming took off 4 bases at V and 8 bases at J, with 12 bases between the two ends.

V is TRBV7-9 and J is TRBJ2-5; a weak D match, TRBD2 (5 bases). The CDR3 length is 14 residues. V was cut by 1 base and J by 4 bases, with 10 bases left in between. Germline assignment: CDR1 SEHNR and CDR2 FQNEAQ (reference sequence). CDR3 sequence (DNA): TGTGCCAGCAGCTTAGTAGAGGGTCGAGAGACCCAGTACTTC. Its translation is CASSLVEGRETQYF.

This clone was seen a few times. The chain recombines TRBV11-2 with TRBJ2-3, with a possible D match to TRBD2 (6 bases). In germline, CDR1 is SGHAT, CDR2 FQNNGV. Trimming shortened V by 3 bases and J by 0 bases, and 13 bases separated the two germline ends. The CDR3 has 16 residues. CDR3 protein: CASSFGPGLSTDTQYF. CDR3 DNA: TGTGCCAGCAGCTTCGGCCCGGGACTCAGCACAGATACGCAGTATTTT.

CDR3 DNA sequence: TGTGCCTGGGCCACCGGGACAGGGAATTCACCCCTCCACTTT. It specifies CAWATGTGNSPLHF. The V gene is TRBV30, the J gene TRBJ1-6; 9 bases are a match to TRBD1. The CDR3 covers 14 residues. Trimming removed 5 bases from V and 7 bases from J; junction bases left unmatched: 6. CDR1 and CDR2 (germline): GTSNPN, SVGIG (reference sequence).

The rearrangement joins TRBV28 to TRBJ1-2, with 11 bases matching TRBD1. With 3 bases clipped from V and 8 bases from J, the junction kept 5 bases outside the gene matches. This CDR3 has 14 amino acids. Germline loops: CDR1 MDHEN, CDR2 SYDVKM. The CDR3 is CASSLGGQGGGYTF. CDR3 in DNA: TGTGCCAGCAGTTTGGGGGGACAGGGGGGCGGCTACACCTTC.

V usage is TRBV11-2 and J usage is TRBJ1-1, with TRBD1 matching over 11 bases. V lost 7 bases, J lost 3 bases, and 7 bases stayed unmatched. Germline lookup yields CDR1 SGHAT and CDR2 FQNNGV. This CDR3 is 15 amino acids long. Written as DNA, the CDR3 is TGTGCCAGCACCGACCGGGACAGGGGGGACACTGAAGCTTTCTTT. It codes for CASTDRDRGDTEAFF.

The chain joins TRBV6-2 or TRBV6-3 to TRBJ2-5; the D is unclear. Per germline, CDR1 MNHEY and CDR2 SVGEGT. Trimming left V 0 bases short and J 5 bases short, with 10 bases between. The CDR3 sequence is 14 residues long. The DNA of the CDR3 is TGTGCCAGCAGTTACTCCCCAACTCGGGAGACCCAGTACTTC. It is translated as CASSYSPTRETQYF.

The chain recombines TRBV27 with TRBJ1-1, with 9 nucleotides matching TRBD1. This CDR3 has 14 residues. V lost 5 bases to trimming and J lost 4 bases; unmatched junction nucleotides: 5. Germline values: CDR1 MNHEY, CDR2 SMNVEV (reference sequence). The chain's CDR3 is CASSKRQGGTEAFF. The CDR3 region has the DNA TGTGCCAGCAGTAAAAGACAGGGGGGCACTGAAGCTTTCTTT.

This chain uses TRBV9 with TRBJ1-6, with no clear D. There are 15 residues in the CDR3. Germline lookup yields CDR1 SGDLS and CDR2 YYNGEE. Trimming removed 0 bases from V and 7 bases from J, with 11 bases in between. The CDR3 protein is CASSVDWRENSPLHF. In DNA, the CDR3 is TGTGCCAGCAGCGTAGATTGGCGGGAGAATTCACCCCTCCACTTT.

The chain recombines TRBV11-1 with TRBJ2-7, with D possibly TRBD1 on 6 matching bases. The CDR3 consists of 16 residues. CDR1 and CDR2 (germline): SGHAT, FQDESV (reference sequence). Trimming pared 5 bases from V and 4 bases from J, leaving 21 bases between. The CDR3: CASSRNRAPLGYEQYF. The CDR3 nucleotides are TGTGCCAGCAGCCGCAACAGGGCTCCGTTAGGATACGAGCAGTACTTC.

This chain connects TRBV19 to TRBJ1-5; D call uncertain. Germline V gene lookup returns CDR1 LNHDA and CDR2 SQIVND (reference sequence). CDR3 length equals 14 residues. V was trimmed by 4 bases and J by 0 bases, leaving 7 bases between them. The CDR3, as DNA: TGTGCCAGTAGTACGACAAATAGCAATCAGCCCCAGCATTTT. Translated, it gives CASSTTNSNQPQHF.

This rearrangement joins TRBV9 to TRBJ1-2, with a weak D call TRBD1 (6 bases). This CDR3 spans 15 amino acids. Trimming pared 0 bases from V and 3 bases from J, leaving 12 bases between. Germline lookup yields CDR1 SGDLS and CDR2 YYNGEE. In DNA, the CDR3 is TGTGCCAGCAGCGTAGGGCAGGGGACCTACTATGGCTACACCTTC. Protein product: CASSVGQGTYYGYTF.

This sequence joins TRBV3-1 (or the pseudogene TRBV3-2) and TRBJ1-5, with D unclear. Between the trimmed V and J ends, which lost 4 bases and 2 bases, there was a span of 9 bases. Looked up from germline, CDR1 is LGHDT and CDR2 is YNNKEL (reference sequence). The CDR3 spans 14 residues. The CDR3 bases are TGTGCCAGCAGCCCGGGGTCGGGCAATCAGCCCCAGCATTTT. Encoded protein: CASSPGSGNQPQHF.

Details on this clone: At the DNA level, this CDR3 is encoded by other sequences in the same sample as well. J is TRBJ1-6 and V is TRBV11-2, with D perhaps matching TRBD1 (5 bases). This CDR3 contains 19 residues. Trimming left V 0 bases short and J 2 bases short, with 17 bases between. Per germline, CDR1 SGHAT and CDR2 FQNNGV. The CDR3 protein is CASSLEQREGSPYNSPLHF. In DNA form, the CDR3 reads TGTGCCAGCAGCTTAGAGCAGAGGGAGGGGTCCCCCTATAATTCACCCCTCCACTTT.

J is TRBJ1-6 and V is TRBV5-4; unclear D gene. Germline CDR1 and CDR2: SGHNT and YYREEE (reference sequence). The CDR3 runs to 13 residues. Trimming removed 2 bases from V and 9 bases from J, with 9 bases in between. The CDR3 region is CASSLAGASPLHF. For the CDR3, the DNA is TGTGCCAGCAGCTTAGCGGGAGCTTCACCCCTCCACTTT.

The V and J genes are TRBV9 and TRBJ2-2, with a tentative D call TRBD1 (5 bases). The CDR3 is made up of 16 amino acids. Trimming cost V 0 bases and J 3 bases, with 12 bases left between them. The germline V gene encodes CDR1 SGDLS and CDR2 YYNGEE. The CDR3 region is CASSVAQGRDTGELFF. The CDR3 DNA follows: TGTGCCAGCAGCGTAGCTCAAGGCAGGGACACCGGGGAGCTGTTTTTT.

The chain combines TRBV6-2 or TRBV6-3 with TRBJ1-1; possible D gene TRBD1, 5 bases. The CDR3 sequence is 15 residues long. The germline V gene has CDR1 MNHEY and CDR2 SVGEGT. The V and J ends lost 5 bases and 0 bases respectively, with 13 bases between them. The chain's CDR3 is CASSRGEFMNTEAFF. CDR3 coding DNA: TGTGCCAGCAGTAGGGGCGAGTTCATGAACACTGAAGCTTTCTTT.

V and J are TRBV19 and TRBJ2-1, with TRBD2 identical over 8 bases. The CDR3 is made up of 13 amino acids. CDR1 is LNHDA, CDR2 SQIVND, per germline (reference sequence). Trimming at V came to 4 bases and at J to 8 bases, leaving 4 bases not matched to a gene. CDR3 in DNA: TGTGCCAGTAGTAGCGGGGGGTTGGATGAGCAGTTCTTC. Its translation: CASSSGGLDEQFF.

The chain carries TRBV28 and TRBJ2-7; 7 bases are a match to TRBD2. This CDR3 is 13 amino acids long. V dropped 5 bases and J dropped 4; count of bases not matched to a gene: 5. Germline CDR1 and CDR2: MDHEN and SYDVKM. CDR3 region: CASSSGARYEQYF. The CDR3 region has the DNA TGTGCCAGCAGTAGCGGGGCTAGGTACGAGCAGTACTTC.

CDR3: CASSEAGSLTEAFF. In DNA form, the CDR3 reads TGTGCCAGCAGTGAAGCGGGTAGCCTTACTGAAGCTTTCTTT. V gene TRBV2 combines with J gene TRBJ1-1, with unresolved D. The CDR3 has 14 residues. CDR1 SNHLY and CDR2 FYNNEI come from the germline V gene. The ends were cut back, 0 bases at V and 5 bases at J, with 10 bases in the middle.

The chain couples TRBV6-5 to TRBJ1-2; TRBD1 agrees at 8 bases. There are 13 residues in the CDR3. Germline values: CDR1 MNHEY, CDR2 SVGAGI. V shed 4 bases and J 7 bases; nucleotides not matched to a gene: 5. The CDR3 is CASSSGQGAGYTF. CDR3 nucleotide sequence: TGTGCCAGCAGTTCTGGGCAGGGGGCTGGCTACACCTTC.